The clone carrying this TCR beta chain was observed a few times. Its matching antigen is unknown. This entry comes from a study of CD8 T cells in ankylosing spondylitis. Study results and limitations: Researchers reportedly found disease-linked clones significantly enriched in matched ankylosing spondylitis synovial fluid. Roughly eight highly homologous variants made up a TCR beta motif that seemed to typify ankylosing spondylitis blood. Researchers report that disease-linked clones proved CD8+ and relatively rare in peripheral blood.

Preparation of TCR beta libraries was done by quantitative 5'-RACE with molecular barcodes. TCRdb analysed the 5' RACE reads with MiXCR anew, one entry per CDR3 protein. The data contain over 400,000 distinct CDR3 sequences, 25% to 30% of them seen just once; the ten biggest clones take up roughly 0.8%. This CDR3 region has 13 residues. From germline, CDR1 is DFQATT and CDR2 SNEGSKA (reference sequence). Between the trimmed V and J ends, which lost 4 bases and 8 bases, there was a span of 17 bases. The chain uses TRBV20-1 and TRBJ1-2; D unresolved. The sequenced material came from blood, either unsorted or a sorted T cell fraction (not recorded which). The sequence was collected from a male donor with ankylosing spondylitis. The CDR3 region has the DNA TGCAGTGCTACTCTGCTTTTGGGAGGGGGCTACACCTTC. This encodes CSATLLLGGGYTF.